Listed below are T cell receptor beta chains from one sample, sequenced in a study of STAT5B mutations in CD4+ large granular lymphocyte leukemia. The method was immunoSEQ multiplex PCR; TCRdb's version includes in-frame clones alone and lacks a portion of them. This sample has 35,000 to 45,000 clones, with 65% to 90% found just once. Sequenced input: CD4+ T cells from blood buffy coats. These receptors were taken from a human donor in good health. The CDR3 runs from the conserved cysteine through the conserved F or W. Fields, in order: J gene, D gene, V gene, clone size, CDR3 DNA, CDR3 protein. The D gene is left open where the match is weak. Clone size appears in some rows only: once, few, many, or a class for an expanded clone.

J gene: TRBJ2-3; D gene: NA; V gene: TRBV7-2; clone size: once; CDR3 DNA: TGTGCCAGCAGCTTCAGCACAGATACGCAGTATTTT; CDR3 protein: CASSFSTDTQYF
J gene: TRBJ2-3; D gene: NA; V gene: TRBV6-5; clone size: NA; CDR3 DNA: TGTGCCAGCAGTTCAGGACGGAGCACAGATACGCAGTATTTT; CDR3 protein: CASSSGRSTDTQYF
J gene: TRBJ2-7; D gene: TRBD2; V gene: TRBV5-5; clone size: NA; CDR3 DNA: TGTGCCAGCAGACCTCGACTAGCGGGCTCCTACGAGCAGTACTTC; CDR3 protein: CASRPRLAGSYEQYF
J gene: TRBJ1-1; D gene: TRBD1; V gene: TRBV4-1; clone size: NA; CDR3 DNA: TGCGCCAGCAGCCAAGGACAGGGTACTAAGAACACTGAAGCTTTCTTT; CDR3 protein: CASSQGQGTKNTEAFF
J gene: TRBJ2-3; D gene: TRBD2; V gene: TRBV11-3; clone size: NA; CDR3 DNA: TGTGCCAGCAGCTTAGGCCTAGCGGGCGCAGATACGCAGTATTTT; CDR3 protein: CASSLGLAGADTQYF
J gene: TRBJ2-3; D gene: NA; V gene: TRBV7-9; clone size: NA; CDR3 DNA: TGTGCCAGCAGCTCCCCCAGCCTGGATACGCAGTATTTT; CDR3 protein: CASSSPSLDTQYF
J gene: TRBJ1-2; D gene: NA; V gene: TRBV5-1; clone size: NA; CDR3 DNA: TGCGCCAGCAGCGGATACAGCAACGGTGGCTACACCTTC; CDR3 protein: CASSGYSNGGYTF
J gene: TRBJ2-2; D gene: TRBD2; V gene: TRBV7-9; clone size: NA; CDR3 DNA: TGTGCCAGCAGCCTTAGCGGGAGAGTCCGTACCGGGGAGCTGTTTTTT; CDR3 protein: CASSLSGRVRTGELFF
J gene: TRBJ1-1; D gene: NA; V gene: TRBV6-7; clone size: few; CDR3 DNA: TGTGCCAGCAGTCCCGATAATGCCGCCGCCGGGGGAAACACTGAAGCTTTCTTT; CDR3 protein: CASSPDNAAAGGNTEAFF
J gene: TRBJ1-4; D gene: NA; V gene: TRBV5-1; clone size: once; CDR3 DNA: TGCGCCAGCAGCTCGATCCTACAGGGCGATAATGAAAAACTGTTTTTT; CDR3 protein: CASSSILQGDNEKLFF
J gene: TRBJ1-2; D gene: NA; V gene: TRBV9; clone size: NA; CDR3 DNA: TGTGCCAGCAGCGCCTTCGTCGGCTACACCTTC; CDR3 protein: CASSAFVGYTF
J gene: TRBJ2-7; D gene: TRBD1; V gene: TRBV13; clone size: NA; CDR3 DNA: TGTGCCAGCAGCTCCGACAGGGACCAAGCCTACGAGCAGTACTTC; CDR3 protein: CASSSDRDQAYEQYF
J gene: TRBJ2-3; D gene: NA; V gene: TRBV9; clone size: NA; CDR3 DNA: TGTGCCAGCAGCGTAGGAGGGGTGGGCGCAGATACGCAGTATTTT; CDR3 protein: CASSVGGVGADTQYF
J gene: TRBJ2-4; D gene: NA; V gene: TRBV18; clone size: few; CDR3 DNA: TGTGCCAGCTCACCGCCGGGCTTCGGGGACGTGCTAGCCAAAAACATTCAGTACTTC; CDR3 protein: CASSPPGFGDVLAKNIQYF
J gene: TRBJ2-1; D gene: NA; V gene: TRBV7-9; clone size: once; CDR3 DNA: TGTGCCAGCAGCCTTACAACGGTTGGGCAGTTCTTC; CDR3 protein: CASSLTTVGQFF
J gene: TRBJ2-7; D gene: TRBD2; V gene: TRBV13; clone size: NA; CDR3 DNA: TGTGCCAGCAGCGAAGCCGCCGGACTAGCGGTCCCCTACGAGCAGTACTTC; CDR3 protein: CASSEAAGLAVPYEQYF
J gene: TRBJ1-2; D gene: NA; V gene: TRBV2; clone size: NA; CDR3 DNA: TGTGCCAGCAGTGTTCAGGGGCCCAATGGCTACACCTTC; CDR3 protein: CASSVQGPNGYTF
J gene: TRBJ1-1; D gene: NA; V gene: TRBV6-5; clone size: NA; CDR3 DNA: TGTGCCAGCAGTTACGGAAGGACAGTGAACACTGAAGCTTTCTTT; CDR3 protein: CASSYGRTVNTEAFF
J gene: TRBJ1-3; D gene: TRBD1; V gene: TRBV5-1; clone size: NA; CDR3 DNA: TGCGCCAGCAGCTTGGGAAGGACAGGGAATGGAAACACCATATATTTT; CDR3 protein: CASSLGRTGNGNTIYF
J gene: TRBJ2-1; D gene: NA; V gene: TRBV5-1; clone size: NA; CDR3 DNA: TGCGCCAGCAGACTTATCCCGGAAAAGGGCTCCTACAATGAGCAGTTCTTC; CDR3 protein: CASRLIPEKGSYNEQFF
J gene: TRBJ1-2; D gene: NA; V gene: TRBV10-3; clone size: NA; CDR3 DNA: TGTGCCATCAGTGAGGGGGTACAGAACTATGGCTACACCTTC; CDR3 protein: CAISEGVQNYGYTF
J gene: TRBJ2-2; D gene: NA; V gene: TRBV30; clone size: NA; CDR3 DNA: TGTGCCTGGAGTGCGTGGGGCACCGGGGAGCTGTTTTTT; CDR3 protein: CAWSAWGTGELFF
J gene: TRBJ1-2; D gene: NA; V gene: TRBV30; clone size: NA; CDR3 DNA: TGTGCCCACCAGGTGGGGGGCGCAGGTGGCTACACCTTC; CDR3 protein: CAHQVGGAGGYTF
J gene: TRBJ1-2; D gene: NA; V gene: TRBV28; clone size: few; CDR3 DNA: TGTGCCAGCAGTTTGACGACACCGGCAAACTATGGCTACACCTTC; CDR3 protein: CASSLTTPANYGYTF
J gene: TRBJ2-1; D gene: NA; V gene: TRBV7-2; clone size: NA; CDR3 DNA: TGTGCCAGCAGCCGTAATACTAATGAGCAGTTCTTC; CDR3 protein: CASSRNTNEQFF
J gene: TRBJ2-3; D gene: TRBD1; V gene: TRBV19; clone size: NA; CDR3 DNA: TGTGCCAGTAGTACCCCGGGACAGGGTCCAGATACGCAGTATTTT; CDR3 protein: CASSTPGQGPDTQYF
J gene: TRBJ2-1; D gene: NA; V gene: TRBV5-1; clone size: NA; CDR3 DNA: TGCGCCAGCAGCCGACTACCGGGACTGACGGGCAATGAGCAGTTCTTC; CDR3 protein: CASSRLPGLTGNEQFF
J gene: TRBJ1-2; D gene: TRBD1; V gene: TRBV5-8; clone size: NA; CDR3 DNA: TGTGCCAGCAGCCCGGACAGGAGGAGCTACACCTTC; CDR3 protein: CASSPDRRSYTF
J gene: TRBJ2-7; D gene: NA; V gene: TRBV29-1; clone size: NA; CDR3 DNA: TGCAGCGTTCGAAAGGGACTGGATGAGCAGTACTTC; CDR3 protein: CSVRKGLDEQYF
J gene: TRBJ2-5; D gene: NA; V gene: TRBV7-2; clone size: once; CDR3 DNA: TGTGCCAGCAGCTCACGGAGGGAAGAGACCCAGTACTTC; CDR3 protein: CASSSRREETQYF
J gene: TRBJ1-1; D gene: NA; V gene: TRBV18; clone size: few; CDR3 DNA: TGTGCCAGCTCACGACCGAACACTGAAGCTTTCTTT; CDR3 protein: CASSRPNTEAFF
J gene: TRBJ1-1; D gene: NA; V gene: TRBV4-2; clone size: NA; CDR3 DNA: TGTGCCAGCAGCCAAGATCCTGGACAGTATAACACTGAAGCTTTCTTT; CDR3 protein: CASSQDPGQYNTEAFF
J gene: TRBJ2-7; D gene: NA; V gene: TRBV7-8; clone size: NA; CDR3 DNA: TGTGCCAGCAGCTTGGGACTTCTTACCTACGAGCAGTACTTC; CDR3 protein: CASSLGLLTYEQYF
J gene: TRBJ1-6; D gene: TRBD1; V gene: TRBV30; clone size: NA; CDR3 DNA: TGTGCCTGGAGTGTAAGGGGGGACAGGGTCTATAATTCACCCCTCCACTTT; CDR3 protein: CAWSVRGDRVYNSPLHF
J gene: TRBJ2-1; D gene: TRBD2; V gene: TRBV9; clone size: few; CDR3 DNA: TGTGCCAGCAGCCCCATAGCGGGAGGGAGAAATGAGCAGTTCTTC; CDR3 protein: CASSPIAGGRNEQFF
J gene: TRBJ1-5; D gene: NA; V gene: TRBV18; clone size: NA; CDR3 DNA: TGTGCCAGCTCACCACCCGGTGAAGGTCTCAATCAGCCCCAGCATTTT; CDR3 protein: CASSPPGEGLNQPQHF
J gene: TRBJ2-7; D gene: NA; V gene: TRBV10-1; clone size: NA; CDR3 DNA: TGCGCCAGTTCCGAAAGTACTGCTGGGTACGAGCAGTACTTC; CDR3 protein: CASSESTAGYEQYF
J gene: TRBJ2-5; D gene: NA; V gene: TRBV6-5; clone size: NA; CDR3 DNA: TGTGCCAGCAGTTACTCAATAGCCGGGGTTGAGACCCAGTACTTC; CDR3 protein: CASSYSIAGVETQYF
J gene: TRBJ1-1; D gene: NA; V gene: TRBV28; clone size: NA; CDR3 DNA: TGTGCCAGCAGTCCCTGGACAAAGAACACTGAAGCTTTCTTT; CDR3 protein: CASSPWTKNTEAFF
J gene: TRBJ2-2; D gene: NA; V gene: TRBV5-5; clone size: NA; CDR3 DNA: TGTGCCAGCAGCGATCACAACACCGGGGAGCTGTTTTTT; CDR3 protein: CASSDHNTGELFF
J gene: TRBJ2-3; D gene: NA; V gene: TRBV6-1; clone size: NA; CDR3 DNA: TGTGCCAGCAGTGACGTTGTGGGGAACACAGATACGCAGTATTTT; CDR3 protein: CASSDVVGNTDTQYF
J gene: TRBJ2-3; D gene: TRBD2; V gene: TRBV5-1; clone size: NA; CDR3 DNA: TGCGCCAGCAGCTTAGAGCGGGAAGCAGATACGCAGTATTTT; CDR3 protein: CASSLEREADTQYF
J gene: TRBJ2-3; D gene: TRBD2; V gene: TRBV4-1; clone size: NA; CDR3 DNA: TGCGCCAGCAGCCAAGTTGGGGGGCTAGCGGGAGGAGATACGCAGTATTTT; CDR3 protein: CASSQVGGLAGGDTQYF
J gene: TRBJ1-4; D gene: NA; V gene: TRBV7-9; clone size: NA; CDR3 DNA: TGTGCCAGCAGCTTAGCTAAGTGGTCAGGGCGAGATGAAAAACTGTTTTTT; CDR3 protein: CASSLAKWSGRDEKLFF
J gene: TRBJ2-1; D gene: TRBD2; V gene: TRBV11-2; clone size: NA; CDR3 DNA: TGTGCCAGCAGCTCTATAGTCCTAGCGGGAGAACGTAACGGCGATGAGCAGTTCTTC; CDR3 protein: CASSSIVLAGERNGDEQFF
J gene: TRBJ1-2; D gene: TRBD1; V gene: TRBV6-1; clone size: NA; CDR3 DNA: TGTGCCAGCAGTGGGGCCCCGGGACAGGGGCCTGGGGATGGCTACACCTTC; CDR3 protein: CASSGAPGQGPGDGYTF
J gene: TRBJ2-2; D gene: NA; V gene: TRBV4-2; clone size: medium-sized; CDR3 DNA: TGTGCCAGCAGCCAAGAGGCCCATGCCGGGGAGCTGTTTTTT; CDR3 protein: CASSQEAHAGELFF
J gene: TRBJ1-2; D gene: TRBD1; V gene: TRBV2; clone size: few; CDR3 DNA: TGTGCCAAACGCCGGGACAGGGAGGAAGATGGCTACACCTTC; CDR3 protein: CAKRRDREEDGYTF
J gene: TRBJ2-3; D gene: TRBD2; V gene: TRBV7-2; clone size: NA; CDR3 DNA: TGTGCCAGCAGCCCCCGGGGACTAGCGGGAGGCACAGATACGCAGTATTTT; CDR3 protein: CASSPRGLAGGTDTQYF
J gene: TRBJ2-7; D gene: TRBD2; V gene: TRBV5-1; clone size: few; CDR3 DNA: TGCGCCAGCAGCTTGGCCTACGCGGGAGGGCCGGGGTACGAGCAGTACTTC; CDR3 protein: CASSLAYAGGPGYEQYF
J gene: TRBJ1-1; D gene: NA; V gene: TRBV18; clone size: NA; CDR3 DNA: TGTGCCAGCTCCCCCCAGGGAGCAAACACTGAAGCTTTCTTT; CDR3 protein: CASSPQGANTEAFF
J gene: TRBJ2-5; D gene: NA; V gene: TRBV7-9; clone size: NA; CDR3 DNA: TGTGCCAGCAGCTTAGCCAGGGTAGAGACCCAGTACTTC; CDR3 protein: CASSLARVETQYF
J gene: TRBJ1-2; D gene: NA; V gene: TRBV19; clone size: NA; CDR3 DNA: TGTGCCAGTAGTCCCCGGACCATACCCCCTAACTATGGCTACACCTTC; CDR3 protein: CASSPRTIPPNYGYTF
J gene: TRBJ2-1; D gene: NA; V gene: TRBV14; clone size: NA; CDR3 DNA: TGTGCCAGCAGCCAAGTAGGGGGGATTAAGGGGCAGTTCTTC; CDR3 protein: CASSQVGGIKGQFF
J gene: TRBJ1-3; D gene: NA; V gene: TRBV28; clone size: NA; CDR3 DNA: TGTGCCAGCAGCTCTGGACAGGGAAACACCATATATTTT; CDR3 protein: CASSSGQGNTIYF